The clone carrying this TCR beta chain came up a few times. Its antigen remains unknown. The data were obtained in a study of beta chain features in type 1 diabetes. Study conclusions and caveats: Individuals with type 1 diabetes displayed fewer insertions and more deletions at VDJ junctions. Patients with Type 1 diabetes showed moderately but significantly shorter TCRB CDR3s in all four CD4+ subsets.

A sort by CD45RO/CCR7/CD25/CD127/CD95/CD27 yielded CD4+ naive, central memory, regulatory and stem cell-like memory cells. Purity (above 98%) was reached by all sorted populations. Isolated RNA was reverse transcribed in full, so expressed TCRB transcripts were sequenced. Naive, central memory and regulatory T cell samples produced a mean of roughly 3.9 million reads. Assay: immunoSEQ multiplex PCR; the TCRdb copy retains only in-frame clones and omits some. The sample has a few hundred thousand clones, roughly 25% seen once. Sequencing was performed on naive CD4+ T cells from blood. The source of this sequence is a woman aged 30 to 39 with type 1 diabetes.

CDR3 residues: CASSYPGGETQYF. The CDR3 nucleotides read TGTGCCAGCAGTTATCCCGGCGGGGAGACCCAGTACTTC. The chain couples TRBV6-5 to TRBJ2-5, with D maybe TRBD2 (5 bases). V lost 3 bases, J lost 5 bases, and 10 bases lay in between. The CDR3 extends over 13 amino acids. Germline loops: CDR1 MNHEY, CDR2 SVGAGI.